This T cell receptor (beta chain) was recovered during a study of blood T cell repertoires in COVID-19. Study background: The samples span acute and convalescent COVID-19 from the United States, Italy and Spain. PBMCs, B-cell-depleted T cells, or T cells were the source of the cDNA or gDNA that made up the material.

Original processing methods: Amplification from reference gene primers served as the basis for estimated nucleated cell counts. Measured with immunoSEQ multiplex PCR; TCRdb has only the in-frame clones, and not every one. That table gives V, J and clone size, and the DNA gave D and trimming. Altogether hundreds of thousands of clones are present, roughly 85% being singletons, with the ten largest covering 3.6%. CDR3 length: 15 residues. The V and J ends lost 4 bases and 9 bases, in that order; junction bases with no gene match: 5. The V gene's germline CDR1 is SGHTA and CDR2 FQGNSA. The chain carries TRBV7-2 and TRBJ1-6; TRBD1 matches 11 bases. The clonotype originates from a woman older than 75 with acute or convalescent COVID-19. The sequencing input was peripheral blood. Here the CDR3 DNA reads TGTGCCAGCAGCTCCAGTGGGACAGGGGGTTCACCCCTCCACTTT. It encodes CASSSSGTGGSPLHF.